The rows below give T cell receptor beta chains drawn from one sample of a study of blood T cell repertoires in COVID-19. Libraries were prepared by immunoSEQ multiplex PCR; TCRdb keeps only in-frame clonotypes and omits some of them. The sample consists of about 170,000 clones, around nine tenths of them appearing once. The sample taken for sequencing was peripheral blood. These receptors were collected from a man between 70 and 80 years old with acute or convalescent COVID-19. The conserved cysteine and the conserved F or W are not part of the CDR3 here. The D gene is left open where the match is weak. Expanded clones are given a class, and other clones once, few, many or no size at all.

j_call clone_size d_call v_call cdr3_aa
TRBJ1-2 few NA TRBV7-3 ASSLEASSGYT
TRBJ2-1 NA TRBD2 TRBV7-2 ASSFRTSGAYNEQF
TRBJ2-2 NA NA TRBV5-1 ASSLLTGELF
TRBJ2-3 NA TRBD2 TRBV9 ASSAALADTDTQY
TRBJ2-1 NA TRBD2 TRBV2 ASSLTSGGRGEQF
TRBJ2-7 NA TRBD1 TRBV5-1 ASRDRVASYEQY
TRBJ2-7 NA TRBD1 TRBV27 ASPRQGIDYEQY
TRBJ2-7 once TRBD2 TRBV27 ASSSLAGGRYEQY
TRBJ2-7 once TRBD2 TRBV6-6 ASSVLAGGGYEQY
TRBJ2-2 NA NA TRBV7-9 ASSLILDGELF
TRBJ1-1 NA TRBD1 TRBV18 ASSPRDSLLNTEAF
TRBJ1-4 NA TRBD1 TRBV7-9 ASSSRARDRNEKLF
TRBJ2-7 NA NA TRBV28 ASRRTAGAYEQY
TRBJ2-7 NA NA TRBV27 ASSPDPGALSYEQY
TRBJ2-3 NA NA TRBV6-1 ASSEALLVTDTQY
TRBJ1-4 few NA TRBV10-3 AIKGAANEKLF
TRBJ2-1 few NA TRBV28 ASRPNGLNTYNEQF
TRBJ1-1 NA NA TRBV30 AWSHSLDTEAF
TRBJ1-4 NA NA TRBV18 ASSPAATNEKLF
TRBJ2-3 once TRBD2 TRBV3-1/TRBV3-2 ASSQDLAGGTDTQY
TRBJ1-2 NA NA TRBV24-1 ATSDLAWGLSYGYT
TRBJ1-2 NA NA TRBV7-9 ASSPEGYGYT
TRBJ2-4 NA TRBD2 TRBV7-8 ASSPYRLAGAGY
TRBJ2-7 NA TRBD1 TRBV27 ASSRTGALTPV
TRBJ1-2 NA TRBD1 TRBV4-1 ASSQTGGAGGYT